These 12 T cell receptor beta chains originate from one sample sequenced in a study of T cell changes during pregnancy in multiple sclerosis. Data came from immunoSEQ multiplex PCR; TCRdb stores just in-frame clones and leaves some out. The sample comprises 70,000 to 95,000 clones, roughly 93% of which are singletons, and roughly 2.5% rests with the top ten. Sample: peripheral blood, taken in the second trimester of pregnancy. Receptor source: a female donor with multiple sclerosis, enrolled in a pregnancy study.

The V call is TRBV29-1, the J call TRBJ2-7; 7 bases agree with TRBD2. Looked up from germline, CDR1 is SQVTM and CDR2 is ANQGSEA. With 6 bases clipped from V and 3 bases from J, the junction kept 11 bases outside the gene matches. The CDR3 has 14 residues. Written as DNA, the CDR3 is TGCAGCGTACTAGCCCTGGGGGGGATCTACGAGCAGTACTTC. It codes for CSVLALGGIYEQYF.

CDR3 in amino acids: CASSLELAASYNEQFF. In nucleotides, the CDR3 is TGCGCCAGCAGCTTGGAACTAGCAGCTTCCTACAATGAGCAGTTCTTC. The V call is TRBV5-1, the J call TRBJ2-1; tentative D call: TRBD2 (6 bases). Germline V gene data show CDR1 as SGHRS and CDR2 as YFSETQ. V lost 0 bases and J 1 base, leaving 11 bases between the germline ends. The CDR3 is 16 residues long.

This clone was observed a single time. CDR3 sequence reads: CSVVVTGNTEAFF. CDR3 DNA: TGCAGCGTTGTCGTGACAGGGAACACTGAAGCTTTCTTT. V usage is TRBV29-1 and J usage is TRBJ1-1; maybe TRBD1 (6 bases). This CDR3 is built from 13 residues. Germline V gene data show CDR1 as SQVTM and CDR2 as ANQGSEA. Trimming removed 4 bases at V and 1 base at J, with 10 bases between.

The chain uses TRBV30 and TRBJ1-1; TRBD1 might be the D (6 bases). Per germline, CDR1 GTSNPN and CDR2 SVGIG (reference sequence). Trimming took off 0 bases at V and 4 bases at J, with 15 bases between the two ends. The length of the CDR3 is 15 residues. The CDR3 reads CAWSVKGRGPTEAFF. CDR3 nucleotide sequence: TGTGCCTGGAGTGTTAAGGGCAGGGGACCCACTGAAGCTTTCTTT. The whole variable domain, filled in from reference TRBV30 and TRBJ1-1, reads SQTIHQWPATLVQPVGSPLSLECTVEGTSNPNLYWYRQAAGRGLQLLFYSVGIGQISSEVPQNLSASRPQDRQFILSSKKLLLSDSGFYLCAWSVKGRGPTEAFFGQGTRLTVV.

This chain connects TRBV10-2 to TRBJ1-1; TRBD1 matches at 9 bases. The CDR3 totals 14 residues. From germline, CDR1 is WSHSY and CDR2 SAAADI. After removal of 2 bases from V and 7 bases from J, the junction contained 5 bases not matched to a gene. This CDR3 reads CASSEGTGRGEAFF. DNA of the CDR3: TGCGCCAGCAGTGAGGGGACAGGGCGGGGTGAAGCTTTCTTT.

This clone occurred a few times. The rearrangement joins TRBV5-6 to TRBJ2-5; tentative D call: TRBD1 (5 bases). The CDR3 covers 15 residues. The V end lost 1 base, the J end lost 1 base, and 11 bases lay between the germline ends. Looked up from germline, CDR1 is SGHDT and CDR2 is YYEEEE. The CDR3 nucleotides are TGTGCCAGCAGCTTGCTAGGCAGGGCCCAAGAGACCCAGTACTTC. Its protein product is CASSLLGRAQETQYF. Full variable domain (rest looked up from reference TRBV5-6 and TRBJ2-5): DAGVTQSPTHLIKTRGQQVTLRCSPKSGHDTVSWYQQALGQGPQFIFQYYEEEERQRGNFPDRFSGHQFPNYSSELNVNALLLGDSALYLCASSLLGRAQETQYFGPGTRLLVL.

The chain recombines TRBV15 with TRBJ1-5; TRBD1 might be the D (6 bases). The CDR3 runs 16 residues. Germline V gene sequence: CDR1 LNHNV, CDR2 YYDKDF (reference sequence). V lost 0 bases and J 6 bases, leaving 15 bases between the germline ends. This CDR3 is CATSRDRGGRGQPQHF. CDR3 DNA sequence: TGTGCCACCAGCAGAGATCGGGGGGGGCGAGGTCAGCCCCAGCATTTT.

V usage is TRBV6-4 and J usage is TRBJ2-1; 10 bases match TRBD2. The ends lost 5 bases at V and 2 bases at J; junction bases unmatched: 6. CDR3 length equals 16 residues. CDR1 is MRHNA and CDR2 is SNTAGT in the germline V gene. CDR3 loop: CASSLTSGLPYNEQFF. In nucleotides, the CDR3 is TGTGCCAGCAGTCTGACTAGCGGGCTACCCTACAATGAGCAGTTCTTC.

Written as DNA, the CDR3 is TGTGCCAGCAGTCCACTTACTCGAGGCTACACCTTC. Encoded protein: CASSPLTRGYTF. V and J are TRBV2 and TRBJ1-2, with D hard to call. CDR1 and CDR2 (germline): SNHLY, FYNNEI. V lost 5 bases to trimming and J lost 8 bases, with 12 bases between them. This CDR3 spans 12 amino acids.

The J gene is TRBJ2-1, the V gene TRBV5-4, with TRBD2 matching 7 bases. CDR1 SGHNT and CDR2 YYREEE come from the germline V gene (reference sequence). This CDR3 spans 15 amino acids. The V segment lost 5 bases and the J segment 5 bases; nucleotides outside the gene matches: 10. The CDR3 reads CASRPLAGEDNEQFF. The CDR3 DNA reads TGTGCCAGCAGACCCCTGGCGGGGGAGGACAATGAGCAGTTCTTC.

This chain joins TRBV29-1 and TRBJ2-1; D gene uncertain. From germline, CDR1 is SQVTM and CDR2 ANQGSEA. V lost 4 bases, J lost 6 bases, and 13 bases lay in between. The CDR3 has 13 amino acids. CDR3 protein: CSVVIGEANEQFF. CDR3 DNA: TGCAGCGTTGTAATCGGCGAGGCCAATGAGCAGTTCTTC.

CDR3 in amino acids: CASSLGGTGSSGNTIYF. The CDR3 DNA reads as TGCGCCAGCAGCTTGGGGGGTACAGGGAGCTCTGGAAACACCATATATTTT. The V gene is TRBV5-1, the J gene TRBJ1-3, with D perhaps matching TRBD1 (6 bases). Trimming removed 0 bases from V and 0 bases from J, with 13 bases in between. The CDR3 is made up of 17 amino acids. Germline values: CDR1 SGHRS, CDR2 YFSETQ.